This T cell receptor beta chain appears in the sequencing data of a study of OX40 agonist ivuxolimab in advanced cancers. Study-level background: Earlier anti-PD-1, anti-PD-L1 or anti-CTLA-4 therapy was permitted; around 40% had received some.

Study-wide points: Both CD4+ and CD8+ T cell populations in blood had undergone clonal expansion by week 6 at 0.1 to 3.0 mg/kg. Relative to CD4+ cells, CD8+ T cells on average had more expanded clones.

The assay was immunoSEQ multiplex PCR, and TCRdb's table has in-frame clones only and misses some. The data show about 50,000 clones, approximately 84% seen once. Excluded were patients having autoimmune disease history or systemic immunosuppression. The germline gives CDR1 MNHNY, CDR2 SVGAGI (reference sequence). CDR3 length: 15 residues. V dropped 6 bases and J dropped 7; count of bases not matched to a gene: 12. As to this clone: The antigen remains unidentified.

This rearrangement joins TRBV6-6 to TRBJ1-5; 7 nucleotides agree with TRBD1. The input for sequencing was CD4+ or CD8+ T cells sorted from blood, taken in a trial of the OX40 agonist ivuxolimab. The receptor was derived from an adult with an advanced solid tumor such as melanoma, head and neck, liver or kidney cancer. CDR3 in amino acids: CASSRGTVNLQPQHF. CDR3 coding DNA: TGTGCCAGCAGCCGTGGGACAGTTAATTTGCAGCCCCAGCATTTT.